These 6 T cell receptor beta chains were all obtained from the same sample, sequenced in a study of T cells in Graves' hyperthyroidism and ophthalmopathy. RNA transcripts gave rise to amplified TCR beta CDR3 regions. A first-round RT-PCR of the TCR CDR3 used the HTBI primer set. TCRdb reprocessed the multiplex PCR reads via MiXCR and lists one record per CDR3 protein. The data hold under 400,000 distinct CDR3 sequences, with around 23% observed a single time. The sequenced sample was blood. Source of these receptors: a woman between 45 and 65 years old with Graves' hyperthyroidism.

The sample holds many counts of this clonotype. This chain joins TRBV6-1 and TRBJ2-5; D possibly corresponds to TRBD1 (6 bases). V shed 0 bases and J shed 0 bases, with 11 bases lying between them. This CDR3 has 16 residues. The germline V gene has CDR1 MNHNS and CDR2 SASEGT. The CDR3: CASSEAGGWYQETQYF. CDR3 nucleotide sequence: TGTGCCAGCAGTGAAGCTGGGGGCTGGTACCAAGAGACCCAGTACTTC.

This clonotype occurred a few times. One end of the junction does not line up with germline, which may come from a read error. The V call is TRBV20-1, the J call TRBJ2-7; TRBD2 aligns across 11 bases. CDR3 size: 14 residues. Germline lookup yields CDR1 DFQATT and CDR2 SNEGSKA (reference sequence). CDR3 in amino acids: CGARDTSGSYEQYF. The CDR3 coding sequence is TGCGGTGCTAGAGATACTAGCGGGAGCTACGAGCAGTACTTC.

This clonotype was detected only once. The chain has TRBV20-1 and TRBJ1-1; no clear D gene. Trimming took off 2 bases at V and 1 base at J, with 5 bases between the two ends. This CDR3 has 12 amino acids. Looked up from germline, CDR1 is DFQATT and CDR2 is SNEGSKA (reference sequence). In DNA, the CDR3 is TGCAGTGCTAGAAGAGGGAACACTGAAGCTTTCTTT. Translated, it gives CSARRGNTEAFF.

The chain combines TRBV10-3 with TRBJ2-3, with D uncertain. V was shortened by 3 bases and J by 6 bases, with 7 bases between the two germline ends. The germline V gene has CDR1 ENHRY and CDR2 SYGVKD. CDR3 size: 12 residues. This chain's CDR3 is CAISEMRDTQYF. The CDR3 coding sequence is TGTGCCATCAGTGAAATGAGGGATACGCAGTATTTT.

This clonotype was observed at least ten times. The V gene is TRBV18, the J gene TRBJ1-1; perhaps TRBD1 as D (5 bases). The V and J ends lost 4 bases and 0 bases respectively, with 15 bases between them. This CDR3 contains 16 residues. From germline, CDR1 is KGHSH and CDR2 LQKENI. Here the CDR3 DNA reads TGTGCCAGCTCACTACGAAGGGACCGCATGAACACTGAAGCTTTCTTT. Encoded protein: CASSLRRDRMNTEAFF.

The rearrangement joins TRBV4-1 to TRBJ2-7; D possibly corresponds to TRBD1 (5 bases). Germline V lookup: CDR1 MGHRA, CDR2 YSYEKL. The CDR3 is made up of 16 amino acids. Deletions cut 0 bases from V and 5 bases from J, with 17 bases between. CDR3 sequence: CASSQEGAGLRHEQYF. The DNA for the CDR3 is TGCGCCAGCAGCCAAGAAGGGGCAGGGCTGCGACACGAGCAGTACTTC.